A single sample gave rise to the 7 T cell receptor beta chains below, sequenced in a study of Ad26.COV2.S vaccination and SARS-CoV-2 variants (dated by TCRdb to the early 2020s). Reading the label with the study, this specimen's treatment or condition is: roughly 20 received Ad26.COV2.S at low or high dose, single or two shots; 5 received placebo; per-sample allocation not given. Repertoires of vaccine and placebo recipients were sequenced from samples collected on day 63 after the first injection. Library method: the immunoSEQ multiplex PCR assay. As stored in TCRdb, this immuneACCESS dataset retains in-frame rearrangements with V and J assigned. A fraction of the clones does not appear; measured against another copy, unresolved V genes explain less than half of the discrepancy, and the remainder lacks a known reason. This sample gives more than 300,000 clones in total; over 80% of them show up just once. Approximately 2.2% of the sample rests with the top ten.

Sequencing was performed on peripheral blood, taken in a trial of Ad26.COV2.S vaccine versus placebo. The receptors shown here come from a person between 18 and 60 years old who received the Ad26.COV2.S COVID-19 vaccine or a placebo.

The chain uses TRBV7-3 and TRBJ2-1; TRBD1 aligns across 9 bases. Germline V gene data show CDR1 as SGHTA and CDR2 as FQGTGA. The CDR3 runs 17 residues. After removal of 1 base from V and 2 bases from J, the junction contained 6 bases not matched to a gene. The CDR3 region is CASSLKGTGRAYNEQFF. The CDR3 DNA sequence: TGTGCCAGCAGCTTAAAAGGGACAGGGAGGGCCTACAATGAGCAGTTCTTC.

This clone came up once. The V call is TRBV5-1, the J call TRBJ2-7; a weak D match, TRBD1 (5 bases). Looked up from germline, CDR1 is SGHRS and CDR2 is YFSETQ. The germline V and J ends were trimmed by 0 bases and 7 bases, with 14 bases remaining between them. The CDR3 extends over 14 amino acids. The CDR3 bases are TGCGCCAGCAGCTTGGTTCTAGGGGTGGTGGAGCAGTACTTC. Amino acid sequence: CASSLVLGVVEQYF.

The V gene is TRBV3-1 (or the pseudogene TRBV3-2), the J gene TRBJ1-3; 9 bases are a match to TRBD1. Germline V lookup: CDR1 LGHDT, CDR2 YNNKEL (reference sequence). The CDR3 totals 18 residues. The V segment lost 3 bases and the J segment 0 bases; nucleotides outside the gene matches: 9. The CDR3 sequence: CASSQNTGGIYSGNTIYF. CDR3 coding DNA: TGTGCCAGCAGCCAGAACACAGGGGGCATATACTCTGGAAACACCATATATTTT.

The chain joins TRBV19 to TRBJ1-5, with 9 nucleotides matching TRBD1. J gave up 7 bases and V 5 bases, and 6 bases lay outside the gene matches. The CDR3 consists of 14 residues. Germline loops: CDR1 LNHDA, CDR2 SQIVND (reference sequence). The CDR3: CASSSQGAWQPQHF. The CDR3 DNA is TGTGCCAGTAGTTCACAGGGGGCTTGGCAGCCCCAGCATTTT. The variable domain in full, with the rest retrieved from reference TRBV19 and TRBJ1-5, is DGGITQSPKYLFRKEGQNVTLSCEQNLNHDAMYWYRQDPGQGLRLIYYSQIVNDFQKGDIAEGYSVSREKKESFPLTVTSAQKNPTAFYLCASSSQGAWQPQHFGDGTRLSIL.

V is TRBV7-6 and J is TRBJ2-5; 13 nucleotides agree with TRBD2. This CDR3 is built from 17 residues. J lost 2 bases, V lost 2 bases, and 5 bases had no gene match. CDR1 is SGHVS and CDR2 is FNYEAQ in the germline V gene. CDR3 amino acids: CASSLRLAGGLQETQYF. Here the CDR3 DNA reads TGTGCCAGCAGCTTACGACTAGCGGGGGGCCTACAAGAGACCCAGTACTTC. The full variable domain, its missing parts supplied by reference TRBV7-6 and TRBJ2-5, is GAGVSQSPRYKVTKRGQDVALRCDPISGHVSLYWYRQALGQGPEFLTYFNYEAQQDKSGLPNDRFSAERPEGSISTLTIQRTEQRDSAMYRCASSLRLAGGLQETQYFGPGTRLLVL.

This chain connects TRBV5-1 to TRBJ2-3; D might be TRBD1 (6 bases). Germline loops: CDR1 SGHRS, CDR2 YFSETQ. V was clipped by 4 bases and J by 2 bases, with 17 bases between them. The CDR3 runs to 16 residues. This CDR3 reads CASSLPGQLLTDTQYF. CDR3 DNA: TGCGCCAGCAGCCTCCCGGGACAACTACTCACAGATACGCAGTATTTT.

This sequence joins TRBV28 and TRBJ2-7; no clear D. Per the germline V gene, CDR1 is MDHEN and CDR2 is SYDVKM. This CDR3 contains 12 residues. V was trimmed by 6 bases and J by 3 bases, leaving 9 bases between them. The DNA for the CDR3 is TGTGCCAGCAGCCCAATGGGCTACGAGCAGTACTTC. Protein product: CASSPMGYEQYF.